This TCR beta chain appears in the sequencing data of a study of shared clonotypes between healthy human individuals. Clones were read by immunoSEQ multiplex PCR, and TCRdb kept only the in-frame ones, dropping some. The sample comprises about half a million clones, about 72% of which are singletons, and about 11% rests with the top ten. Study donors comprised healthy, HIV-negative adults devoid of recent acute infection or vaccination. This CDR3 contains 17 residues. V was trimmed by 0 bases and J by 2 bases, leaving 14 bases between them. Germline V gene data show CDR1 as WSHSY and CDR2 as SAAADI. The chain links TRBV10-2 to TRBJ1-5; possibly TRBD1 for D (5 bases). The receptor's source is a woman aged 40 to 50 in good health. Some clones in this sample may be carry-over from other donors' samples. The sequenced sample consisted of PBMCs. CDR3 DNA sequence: TGCGCCAGCAGTGAGTCGACTCGGGGCGGAGGCAATCAGCCCCAGCATTTT. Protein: CASSESTRGGGNQPQHF.